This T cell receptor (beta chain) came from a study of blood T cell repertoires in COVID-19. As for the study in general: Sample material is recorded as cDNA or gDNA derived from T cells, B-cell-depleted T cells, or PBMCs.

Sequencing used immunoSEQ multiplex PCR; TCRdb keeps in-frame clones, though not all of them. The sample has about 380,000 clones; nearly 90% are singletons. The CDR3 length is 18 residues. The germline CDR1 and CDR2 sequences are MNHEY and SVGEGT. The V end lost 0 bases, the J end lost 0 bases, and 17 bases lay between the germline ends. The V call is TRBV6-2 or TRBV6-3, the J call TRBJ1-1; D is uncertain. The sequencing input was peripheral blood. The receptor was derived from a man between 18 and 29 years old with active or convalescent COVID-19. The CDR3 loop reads CASSYSWQAKPMNTEAFF. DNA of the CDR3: TGTGCCAGCAGTTACTCGTGGCAGGCCAAACCAATGAACACTGAAGCTTTCTTT.